This is a list of T cell receptor beta chains from one sample in a study of T cells in Graves' hyperthyroidism and ophthalmopathy. MiXCR, run by TCRdb on the multiplex PCR reads, gives a single entry per CDR3 protein. Of approximately 400,000 distinct CDR3 sequences listed, about 14% are singletons. Sequences were obtained from blood. Receptor source: a woman aged 30 to 39 with Graves' ophthalmopathy. CDR3s include the opening cysteine and the closing phenylalanine or tryptophan. D genes are given only for firm matches. Clone size appears in some rows only: once, few, many, or a class for an expanded clone.

>few|TRBJ1-5|-|TRBV28
CASSLGAGHQPQHF
TGTGCCAGCAGTTTGGGGGCGGGCCATCAGCCCCAGCATTTT
>few|TRBJ2-1|-|TRBV5-1
CASSLARGRSDSYNEQFF
TGCGCCAGCAGCTTGGCCCGGGGGCGATCGGACTCCTACAATGAGCAGTTCTTC
>many|TRBJ2-2|-|TRBV25-1
CASSDLGFDTGELFF
TGTGCCAGCAGTGACCTAGGGTTCGACACCGGGGAGCTGTTTTTT
>many|TRBJ2-5|TRBD2|TRBV12-3/TRBV12-4
CASSRGAGGRETQYF
TGTGCCAGCAGTCGGGGCGCGGGGGGCCGGGAGACCCAGTACTTC
>-|TRBJ1-1|-|TRBV30
CAWREQSNTEAFF
TGTGCCTGGAGAGAACAATCGAACACTGAAGCTTTCTTT
>-|TRBJ1-5|-|TRBV7-2
CASSLPPFSNQPQHF
TGTGCCAGCAGCTTACCGCCATTTAGCAATCAGCCCCAGCATTTT
>once|TRBJ2-7|TRBD1|TRBV20-1
CSAGTGGAGSYEQYF
TGCAGTGCGGGTACAGGGGGCGCGGGCTCCTACGAGCAGTACTTC
>many|TRBJ1-3|-|TRBV12-3/TRBV12-4
CASSLVGNTIYF
TGTGCCAGCAGTTTAGTCGGAAACACCATATATTTT
>-|TRBJ2-2|-|TRBV24-1
CATSDARGNTGELFF
TGTGCCACCAGTGATGCCAGGGGCAACACCGGGGAGCTGTTTTTT
>few|TRBJ2-6|TRBD1|TRBV29-1
CSVGDRGSAGANVLTF
TGCAGCGTCGGGGACAGGGGAAGTGCTGGGGCCAACGTCCTGACTTTC
>many|TRBJ1-6|-|TRBV12-3/TRBV12-4
CASSQGLGGSPLHF
TGTGCCAGCAGTCAGGGGCTCGGTGGTTCACCCCTCCACTTT
>few|TRBJ1-1|-|TRBV3-1
CASSRGRTPEALF
TGTGCCAGCAGCCGTGGTAGGACCCCTGAAGCTCTCTTT
>many|TRBJ1-1|TRBD1|TRBV20-1
CNANDRAATEAFF
TGCAATGCTAACGACAGGGCGGCAACTGAAGCTTTCTTT
>many|TRBJ1-2|-|TRBV20-1
CSARGGGVVGYTF
TGCAGTGCTAGAGGTGGCGGGGTGGTGGGCTACACCTTC
>many|TRBJ1-5|-|TRBV18
CASSPLPAPLNQPQHF
TGTGCCAGCTCACCCTTGCCGGCACCCCTCAATCAGCCCCAGCATTTT
>many|TRBJ1-2|-|TRBV28
CASSPTATNYGYTF
TGTGCCAGCAGCCCGACAGCTACTAACTATGGCTACACCTTC
>many|TRBJ1-5|-|TRBV11-2
CASSLALGQPQHF
TGTGCCAGCAGCTTAGCGCTGGGACAGCCCCAGCATTTT
>many|TRBJ2-7|-|TRBV11-2
CASSFRGSYEQYF
TGTGCCAGCAGCTTTAGAGGGAGCTACGAGCAGTACTTC
>many|TRBJ2-1|-|TRBV20-1
CSARWLLLDNEQFF
TGCAGTGCTAGATGGCTACTTCTAGACAATGAGCAGTTCTTC
>many|TRBJ2-5|-|TRBV6-2/TRBV6-3
CASSGQETQYF
TGTGCCAGCAGCGGCCAAGAGACCCAGTACTTC
>many|TRBJ1-1|TRBD1|TRBV12-3/TRBV12-4
CASSLGGTGSLIAFF
TGTGCCAGCAGTTTAGGGGGGACAGGTTCCTTGATAGCTTTCTTT
>many|TRBJ2-1|TRBD2|TRBV11-2
CASSSLAGGPYNEQFF
TGTGCCAGCAGCTCTTTAGCGGGGGGGCCTTACAATGAGCAGTTCTTC
>few|TRBJ2-1|-|TRBV5-4
CASTGGSLGSYNEQFF
TGTGCCAGCACAGGGGGGAGTCTCGGCTCCTACAATGAGCAGTTCTTC
>-|TRBJ1-2|TRBD1|TRBV24-1
CATSDSGQYGYTF
TGTGCCACCAGTGATTCGGGACAGTATGGCTACACCTTC
>many|TRBJ1-5|TRBD1|TRBV2
CASKSTGTGLSPQHF
TGTGCCAGCAAGTCAACCGGGACAGGGCTTTCGCCCCAGCATTTT
>many|TRBJ1-1|-|TRBV15
CATSRDYSSEAFF
TGTGCCACCAGCAGAGATTACAGCTCTGAAGCTTTCTTT
>many|TRBJ1-1|-|TRBV28
CASSYVAEAFF
TGTGCCAGCAGTTATGTCGCTGAAGCTTTCTTT
>many|TRBJ1-1|TRBD1|TRBV2
CASSATTGGNTEAFF
TGTGCCAGCAGTGCGACGACAGGGGGGAACACTGAAGCTTTCTTT
>-|TRBJ1-1|TRBD1|TRBV4-2
CASSQNPTGGMPSDTEAFF
TGTGCCAGCAGCCAGAACCCGACAGGGGGTATGCCCTCGGACACTGAAGCTTTCTTT
>-|TRBJ2-2|-|TRBV7-9
CASSLAVSNTGELFF
TGTGCCAGCAGCTTAGCGGTCAGTAACACCGGGGAGCTGTTTTTT
>-|TRBJ1-5|-|TRBV5-8
CASSSMDRLSNQPQHF
TGTGCCAGCAGCTCCATGGACAGACTTAGCAATCAGCCCCAGCATTTT
>many|TRBJ1-6|-|TRBV6-2/TRBV6-3
CASRLDSNSPLHF
TGTGCCAGCAGGCTTGACAGTAATTCACCCCTCCACTTT
>many|TRBJ2-5|-|TRBV18
CASSPEQTQYF
TGTGCCAGCTCACCAGAGCAGACCCAGTACTTC
>-|TRBJ1-2|-|TRBV7-9
CASSFEGTWAYGYTF
TGTGCCAGCAGCTTCGAGGGGACATGGGCCTATGGCTACACCTTC
>many|TRBJ2-1|TRBD1|TRBV27
CASSPLTGINNEQFF
TGTGCCAGCAGCCCTTTGACAGGGATTAACAATGAGCAGTTCTTC
>many|TRBJ2-2|TRBD2|TRBV5-1
CASSLGLAGGSTGELFF
TGCGCCAGCAGCTTGGGACTAGCGGGGGGATCCACCGGGGAGCTGTTTTTT
>-|TRBJ2-2|TRBD1|TRBV5-6
CASSLGFTGAAGELFF
TGTGCCAGCAGCTTGGGCTTTACAGGGGCCGCCGGGGAGCTGTTTTTT
>many|TRBJ2-5|TRBD2|TRBV29-1
CSVASGGVMETQYF
TGCAGCGTTGCCAGCGGGGGGGTGATGGAGACCCAGTACTTC
>many|TRBJ1-1|-|TRBV6-4
CASSAEYGNTEAFF
TGTGCCAGCAGTGCCGAGTACGGGAACACTGAAGCTTTCTTT
>few|TRBJ2-3|-|TRBV20-1
CSATKGQYF
TGCAGTGCTACCAAGGGGCAGTATTTT
>many|TRBJ1-3|-|TRBV10-3
CAISELEGFSGNTIYF
TGTGCCATCAGTGAGTTAGAGGGATTCTCTGGAAACACCATATATTTT
>many|TRBJ2-1|-|TRBV4-1
CASSQDRSRGDEQFF
TGCGCCAGCAGCCAAGACCGGTCCCGTGGGGATGAGCAGTTCTTC